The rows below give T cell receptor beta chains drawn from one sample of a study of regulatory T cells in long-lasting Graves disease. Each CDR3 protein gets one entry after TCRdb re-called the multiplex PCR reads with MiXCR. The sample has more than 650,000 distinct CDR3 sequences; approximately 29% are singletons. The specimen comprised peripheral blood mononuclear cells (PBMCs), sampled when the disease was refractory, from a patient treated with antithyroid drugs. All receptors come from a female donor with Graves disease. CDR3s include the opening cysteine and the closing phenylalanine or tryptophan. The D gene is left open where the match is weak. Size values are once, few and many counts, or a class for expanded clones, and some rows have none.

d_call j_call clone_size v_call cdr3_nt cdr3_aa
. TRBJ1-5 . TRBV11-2 TGTGCCAGCAGCTTGATGCTACAGGGTGGGAGCGATCAGCCCCAGCATTTT CASSLMLQGGSDQPQHF
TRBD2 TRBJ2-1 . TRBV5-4 TGTGCCAGCAGCGCGGGGACTAGCGGGAGGGTCGGTGAGCAGTTCTTC CASSAGTSGRVGEQFF
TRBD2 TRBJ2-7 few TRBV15 TGTGCCACCAGCAGGCGGGGGACCTACGAGCAGTACTTC CATSRRGTYEQYF
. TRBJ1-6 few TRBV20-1 TGCAGTGCTAGAGCCCCGGGCGGTTCACCCCTCCACTTT CSARAPGGSPLHF
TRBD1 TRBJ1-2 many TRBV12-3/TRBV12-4 TGTGCCAGCAGTTTAGGTCAGGGGGTCTTAGGCTATGGCTACACCTTC CASSLGQGVLGYGYTF
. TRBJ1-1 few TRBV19 TGTGCCAGTAGTAAGGTGGAGTACACTGAAGCTTTCTTT CASSKVEYTEAFF
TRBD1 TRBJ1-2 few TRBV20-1 TGCAGTGCTAGTCGACCTCCGGGACAGGGGGTTAGCTACACCTTC CSASRPPGQGVSYTF
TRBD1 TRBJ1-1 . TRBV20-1 TGCAGTGCTAGAACTGCGTGGACAGGGGGCGTGAACACTGAAGCTTTCTTT CSARTAWTGGVNTEAFF
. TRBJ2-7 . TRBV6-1 TGTGCCACGGCTAGGGGAGACAGAACCCACGAGCAGTACTTC CATARGDRTHEQYF
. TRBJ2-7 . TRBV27 TGTGCCAGCAGTCGCCAATGGAGAGCGTACGAGCAGTACTTC CASSRQWRAYEQYF
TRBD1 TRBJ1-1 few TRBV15 TGTGCCACCAGCATGAAACGACAGGGCCAGGTAAACACTGAAGCTTTCTTT CATSMKRQGQVNTEAFF
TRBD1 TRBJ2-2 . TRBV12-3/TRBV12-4 TGTGCCAGCAGTCTTTCCAGGGGGAAGATAGGGACCACCGGGGAGCTGTTTTTT CASSLSRGKIGTTGELFF
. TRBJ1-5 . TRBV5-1 TGCGCCAGCAGCTTGGGAGCGGGACCCAATCAGCCCCGGCATTTT CASSLGAGPNQPRHF
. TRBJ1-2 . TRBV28 TGTGCCAGCACCGATCGGGCGGGAGGCTACACCTTC CASTDRAGGYTF
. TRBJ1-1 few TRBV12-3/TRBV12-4 TGTGCCAGCAGTTTTCAGACAGTACGAGCTTTCTTT CASSFQTVRAFF
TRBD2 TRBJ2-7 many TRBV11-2 TGTGCCAGCAGCCCCACGGGAGGGGTTACACGCGAGCAGTACTTC CASSPTGGVTREQYF
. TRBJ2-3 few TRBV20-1 TGCAGTGCCCGCCAAGGGGGGACAGATACGCAGTATTTT CSARQGGTDTQYF
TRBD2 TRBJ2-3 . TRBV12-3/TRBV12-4 TGTGCCAGCAGGTCTAGCGGGAGGGCCGCTACGCAGTATTTT CASRSSGRAATQYF
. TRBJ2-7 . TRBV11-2 TGTGCCAGCAGCTTATCTGCACTACACTCCTACGAGCAGTACTTC CASSLSALHSYEQYF
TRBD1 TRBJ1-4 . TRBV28 TGTGCCAGTGGACAGGGTAATGAAAAACTGTTTTTT CASGQGNEKLFF
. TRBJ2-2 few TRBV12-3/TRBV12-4 TGTGCCAGCAGTCCGCGGGACACCCGCACCGGGGAGCTGTTTTTT CASSPRDTRTGELFF
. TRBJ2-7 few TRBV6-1 TGTGCCAGCATATGGGGCAGCCCACCTTACGAGCAGTACTTC CASIWGSPPYEQYF
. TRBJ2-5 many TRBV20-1 TGCAGTGCTGCCCCGTGGGGAGGACAAGAGACCCAGTACTTC CSAAPWGGQETQYF
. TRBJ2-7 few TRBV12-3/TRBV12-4 TGTGCCAGCAGCAAGGACGGCTCCTACGAGCAGTACTTC CASSKDGSYEQYF
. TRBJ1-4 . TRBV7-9 TGTGCCAGCAGACGAGTAGGGACTAATGAAAAACTGTTTTTT CASRRVGTNEKLFF
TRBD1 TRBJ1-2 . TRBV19 TGTGCCAGTAAGATCCCGGGGACAGGGGGCAATGGCTACACCTTC CASKIPGTGGNGYTF
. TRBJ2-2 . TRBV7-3 TGTGCCAGCACCACCCCACTAGGGCCGTACACCGGGGAGCTGTTTTTT CASTTPLGPYTGELFF
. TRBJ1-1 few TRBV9 TGTGCCAGCCGACGACAGGATCGGGACACTGAAGCTTTCTTT CASRRQDRDTEAFF
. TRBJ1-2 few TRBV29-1 TGCAGCGTTGAACCCGGGCCAGGGTCTCAAGGCTACACCTTC CSVEPGPGSQGYTF
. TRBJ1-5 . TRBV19 TGTGCCAGTAGTATGGGAGGGAATTCGGGCAATCAGCCCCAGCATTTT CASSMGGNSGNQPQHF
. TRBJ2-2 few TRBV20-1 TGCAGTGTTACCCGGAACACCGGGGAGCTGTTTTTT CSVTRNTGELFF
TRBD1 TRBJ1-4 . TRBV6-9 TGTGCCAGCAGTTCGCTAACCGGGACAGGGACTGAAAAACTGTTTTTT CASSSLTGTGTEKLFF
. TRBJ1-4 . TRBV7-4 TGTGCCAGCAGCTTAAATCTCCTGGGGGGGGAAGCTAATGAAAAACTGTTTTTT CASSLNLLGGEANEKLFF
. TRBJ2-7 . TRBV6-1 TGTGCCAGCAGTGAACTCGGGAGCTCCTACGAGCAGTACTTC CASSELGSSYEQYF
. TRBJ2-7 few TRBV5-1 TGCGCCAGCAGCCCTCTGGACCGGGTCCTCTCACCCGAGCAGTACTTC CASSPLDRVLSPEQYF
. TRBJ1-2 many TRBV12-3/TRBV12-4 TGTGCCAGCAGTTTTTTCTCCCATGGCTACACCTTC CASSFFSHGYTF
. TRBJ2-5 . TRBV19 TGTGCCAGTAGTATAGGTCATTTAGGTCGGGAGACCCAGTACTTC CASSIGHLGRETQYF
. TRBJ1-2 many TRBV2 TGTGCCAGCAGTGATATCAGGGCCTCCGGTGCCTATGGCTACACCTTC CASSDIRASGAYGYTF
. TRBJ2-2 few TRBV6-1 TGTGCCAGCAGTAGAGGGGGGTCAAACACCGGGGAGCTGTTTTTT CASSRGGSNTGELFF
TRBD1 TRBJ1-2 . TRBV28 TGTGCCAGCTCCCGGGACAGGGATAACTACACCTTC CASSRDRDNYTF
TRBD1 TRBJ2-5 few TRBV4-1 TGCGCCAGCAGCCAAGTTTTTGCAGGGGGAGAGACCCAGTACTTC CASSQVFAGGETQYF
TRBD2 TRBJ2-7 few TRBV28 TGTGCCAGCAGCTCAACCTCTAGCGGGAGGTACGAGCAGTACTTC CASSSTSSGRYEQYF
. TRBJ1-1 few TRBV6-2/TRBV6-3 TGTGCCAGCAGTTACAGCCGGGACAAAGAAGCTTTCTTT CASSYSRDKEAFF
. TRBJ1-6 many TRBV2 TGTGCCAGCAGTGAGACACCGGTTAATTCACCCCTCCACTTT CASSETPVNSPLHF
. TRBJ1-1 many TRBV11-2 TGTGCCAGCAGCGTGCAGGGGAGCAGTGAAGCTTTCTTT CASSVQGSSEAFF
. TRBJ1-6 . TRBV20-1 TGCAGTGCTCGGGACTCAACGTATAATTCACCCCTCCACTTT CSARDSTYNSPLHF
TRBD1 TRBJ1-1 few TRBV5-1 TGCGCCAGCAGCCAGGACAGGGTCTCTGAAGCTTTCTTT CASSQDRVSEAFF
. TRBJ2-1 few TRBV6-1 TGTGCCAGCAGGCTAAACTCAGCCCGTAACAATGAGCAGTTCTTC CASRLNSARNNEQFF
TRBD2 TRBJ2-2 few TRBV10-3 TGTGCCATCAGGAGGACTAGCGGGAGCACCGGGGAGCTGTTTTTT CAIRRTSGSTGELFF
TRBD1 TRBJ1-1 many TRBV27 TGTGCCAGCAGTCTGACAGGGATGGTGAACACTGAAGCTTTCTTT CASSLTGMVNTEAFF
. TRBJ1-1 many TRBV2 TGTGCCAGCAGAGAGGCCGGGAGAGGGACTGAAGCTTTCTTT CASREAGRGTEAFF
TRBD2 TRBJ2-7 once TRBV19 TGTGCCAGTAGTTCCAGCGGGACTAGCGGGAACGAGCAGTACTTC CASSSSGTSGNEQYF
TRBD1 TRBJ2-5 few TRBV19 TGTGCCAGTAGCACCTTAGGGGACAGCTTTGGGGAGACCCAGTACTTC CASSTLGDSFGETQYF